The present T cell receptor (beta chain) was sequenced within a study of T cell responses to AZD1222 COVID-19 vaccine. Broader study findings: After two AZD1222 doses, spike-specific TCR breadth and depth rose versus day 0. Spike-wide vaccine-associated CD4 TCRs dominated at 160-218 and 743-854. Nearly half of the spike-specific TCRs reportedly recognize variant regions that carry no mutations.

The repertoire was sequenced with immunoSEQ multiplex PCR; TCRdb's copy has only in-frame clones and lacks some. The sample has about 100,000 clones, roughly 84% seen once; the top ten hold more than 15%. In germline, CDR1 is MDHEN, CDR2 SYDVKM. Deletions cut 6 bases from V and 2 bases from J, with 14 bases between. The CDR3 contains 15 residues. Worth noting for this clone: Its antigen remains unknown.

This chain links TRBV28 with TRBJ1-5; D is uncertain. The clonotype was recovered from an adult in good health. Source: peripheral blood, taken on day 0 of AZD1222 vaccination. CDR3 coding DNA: TGTGCCAGCAGAAGACCCGGAGCCGGCAATCAGCCCCAGCATTTT. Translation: CASRRPGAGNQPQHF.